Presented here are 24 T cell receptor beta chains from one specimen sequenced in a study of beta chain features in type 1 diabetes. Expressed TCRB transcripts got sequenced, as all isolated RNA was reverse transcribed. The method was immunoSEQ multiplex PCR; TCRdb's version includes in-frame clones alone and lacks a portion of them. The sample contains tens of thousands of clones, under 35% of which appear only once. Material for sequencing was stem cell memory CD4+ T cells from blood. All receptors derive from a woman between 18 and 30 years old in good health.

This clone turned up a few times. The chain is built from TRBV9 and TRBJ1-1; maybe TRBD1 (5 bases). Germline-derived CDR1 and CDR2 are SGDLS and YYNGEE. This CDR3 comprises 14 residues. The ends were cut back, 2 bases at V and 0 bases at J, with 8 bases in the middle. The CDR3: CASSVGDLNTEAFF. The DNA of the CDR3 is TGTGCCAGCAGCGTCGGGGACTTGAACACTGAAGCTTTCTTT.

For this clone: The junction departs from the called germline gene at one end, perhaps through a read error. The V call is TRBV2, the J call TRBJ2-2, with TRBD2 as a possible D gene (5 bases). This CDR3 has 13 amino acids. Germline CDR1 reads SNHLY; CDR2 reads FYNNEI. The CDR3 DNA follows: TGTGCCAGCAGGGAAGGGCGGGCCGGGGAGCTGTTTTTT. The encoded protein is CASREGRAGELFF.

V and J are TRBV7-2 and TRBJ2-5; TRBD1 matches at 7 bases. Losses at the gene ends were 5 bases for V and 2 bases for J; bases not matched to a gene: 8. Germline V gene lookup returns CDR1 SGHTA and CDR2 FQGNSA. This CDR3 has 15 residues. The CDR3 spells CASSKQGWEQETQYF. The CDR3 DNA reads TGTGCCAGCAGCAAACAGGGGTGGGAACAAGAGACCCAGTACTTC.

Here the CDR3 DNA reads TGCGCCAGCAGCTCGCGGGGGGGTGCTAGCACAGATACGCAGTATTTT. Translated: CASSSRGGASTDTQYF. The chain is built from TRBV4-1 and TRBJ2-3; 9 bases line up with TRBD2. The V and J ends lost 5 bases and 0 bases, in that order; junction bases with no gene match: 6. The V gene's germline CDR1 is MGHRA and CDR2 YSYEKL. The CDR3 has 16 residues.

The CDR3: CASSSNGRQNIQYF. CDR3 DNA sequence: TGTGCCAGCAGTTCTAACGGCAGGCAGAACATTCAGTACTTC. The V call is TRBV2, the J call TRBJ2-4; D is unresolved. The CDR3 spans 14 residues. The V gene's germline CDR1 is SNHLY and CDR2 FYNNEI. Trimming cost V 5 bases and J 7 bases, with 15 bases left between them.

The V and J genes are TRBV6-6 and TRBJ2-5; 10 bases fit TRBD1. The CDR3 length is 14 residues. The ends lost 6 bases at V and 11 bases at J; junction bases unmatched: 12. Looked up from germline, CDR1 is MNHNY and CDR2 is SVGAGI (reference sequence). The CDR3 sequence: CASRPTGGLGEQYF. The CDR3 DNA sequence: TGTGCCAGCAGGCCGACAGGGGGCTTGGGGGAGCAGTACTTC.

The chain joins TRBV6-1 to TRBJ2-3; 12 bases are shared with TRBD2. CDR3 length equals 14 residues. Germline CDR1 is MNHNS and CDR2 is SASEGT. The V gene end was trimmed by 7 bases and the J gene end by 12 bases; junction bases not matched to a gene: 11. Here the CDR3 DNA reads TGTGCCAGCAAGTCTAGCGGGGGGGAATTGGTTCAGTATTTT. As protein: CASKSSGGELVQYF.

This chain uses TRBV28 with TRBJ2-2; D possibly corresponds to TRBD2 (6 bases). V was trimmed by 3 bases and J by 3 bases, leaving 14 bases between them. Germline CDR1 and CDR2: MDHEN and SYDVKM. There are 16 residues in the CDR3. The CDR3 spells CASSFQSGSDTGELFF. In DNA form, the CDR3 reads TGTGCCAGCAGTTTCCAAAGCGGGTCGGACACCGGGGAGCTGTTTTTT.

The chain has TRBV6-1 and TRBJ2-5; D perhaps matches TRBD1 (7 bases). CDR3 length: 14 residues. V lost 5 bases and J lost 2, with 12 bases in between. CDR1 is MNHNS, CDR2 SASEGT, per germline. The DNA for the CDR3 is TGTGCCAGCAGTTTCAGGGGGGCTCAAGAGACCCAGTACTTC. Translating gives CASSFRGAQETQYF.

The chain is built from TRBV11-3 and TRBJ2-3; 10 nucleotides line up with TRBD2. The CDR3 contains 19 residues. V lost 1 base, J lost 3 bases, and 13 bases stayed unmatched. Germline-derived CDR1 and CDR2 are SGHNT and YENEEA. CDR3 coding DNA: TGTGCCAGCAGCTTAGGGCGGGTTTCGGCTAGCGGGAGTACAGATACGCAGTATTTT. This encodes CASSLGRVSASGSTDTQYF. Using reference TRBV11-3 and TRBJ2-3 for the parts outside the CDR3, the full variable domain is EAGVVQSPRYKIIEKKQPVAFWCNPISGHNTLYWYLQNLGQGPELLIRYENEEAVDDSQLPKDRFSAERLKGVDSTLKIQPAELGDSAVYLCASSLGRVSASGSTDTQYFGPGTRLTVL.

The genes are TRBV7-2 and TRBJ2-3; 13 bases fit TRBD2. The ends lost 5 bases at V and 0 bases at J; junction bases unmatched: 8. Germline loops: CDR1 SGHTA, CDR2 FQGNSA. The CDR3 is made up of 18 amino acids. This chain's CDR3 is CASSLGLAGARSTDTQYF. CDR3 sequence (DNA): TGTGCCAGCAGCCTCGGACTAGCGGGGGCGAGGAGCACAGATACGCAGTATTTT. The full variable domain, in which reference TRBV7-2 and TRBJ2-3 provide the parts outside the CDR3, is GAGVSQSPSNKVTEKGKDVELRCDPISGHTALYWYRQSLGQGLEFLIYFQGNSAPDKSGLPSDRFSAERTGGSVSTLTIQRTQQEDSAVYLCASSLGLAGARSTDTQYFGPGTRLTVL.

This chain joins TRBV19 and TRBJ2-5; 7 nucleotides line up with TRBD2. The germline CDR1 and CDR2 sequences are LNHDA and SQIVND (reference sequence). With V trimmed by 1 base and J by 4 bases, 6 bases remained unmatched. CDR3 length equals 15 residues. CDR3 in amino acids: CASSIGAGKGETQYF. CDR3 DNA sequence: TGTGCCAGTAGTATAGGAGCGGGGAAGGGAGAGACCCAGTACTTC.

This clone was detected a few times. The CDR3 nucleotides read TGTGCCAGCAGCTTAGCGGGAGGAGACGAGCAGTACTTC. Encoded protein: CASSLAGGDEQYF. The chain combines TRBV7-9 with TRBJ2-7; the D gene is possibly TRBD2 (6 bases). Germline-derived CDR1 and CDR2 are SEHNR and FQNEAQ (reference sequence). V was pared by 0 bases and J by 5 bases, with 8 bases between. This CDR3 comprises 13 residues. The entire variable domain, with the rest obtained from reference TRBV7-9 and TRBJ2-7, is as follows: DTGVSQNPRHKITKRGQNVTFRCDPISEHNRLYWYRQTLGQGPEFLTYFQNEAQLEKSRLLSDRFSAERPKGSFSTLEIQRTEQGDSAMYLCASSLAGGDEQYFGPGTRLTVT.

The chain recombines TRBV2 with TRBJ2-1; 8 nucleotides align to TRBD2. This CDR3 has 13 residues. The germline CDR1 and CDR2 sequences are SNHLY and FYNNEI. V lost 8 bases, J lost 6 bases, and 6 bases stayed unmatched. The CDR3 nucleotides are TGTGCCAGCCTACGACTAGCGCCCAATGAGCAGTTCTTC. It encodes CASLRLAPNEQFF.

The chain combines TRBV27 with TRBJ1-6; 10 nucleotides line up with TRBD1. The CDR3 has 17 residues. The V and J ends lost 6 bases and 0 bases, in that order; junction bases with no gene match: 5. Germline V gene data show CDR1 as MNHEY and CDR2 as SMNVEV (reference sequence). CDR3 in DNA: TGTGCCAGCAGGCGACAGGGGGCGAGCTCCTATAATTCACCCCTCCACTTT. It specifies CASRRQGASSYNSPLHF.

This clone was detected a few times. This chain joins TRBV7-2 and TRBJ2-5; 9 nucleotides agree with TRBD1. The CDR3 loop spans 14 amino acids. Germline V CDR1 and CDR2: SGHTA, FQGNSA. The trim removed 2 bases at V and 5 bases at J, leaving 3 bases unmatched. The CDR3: CASSLNRGPETQYF. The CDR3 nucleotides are TGTGCCAGCAGCTTAAACAGGGGGCCCGAGACCCAGTACTTC.

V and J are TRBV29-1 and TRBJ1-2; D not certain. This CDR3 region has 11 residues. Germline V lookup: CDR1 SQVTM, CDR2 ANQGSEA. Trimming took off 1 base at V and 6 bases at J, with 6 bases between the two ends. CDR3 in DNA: TGCAGCGTTGAAGCCGGGGATGGCTACACCTTC. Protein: CSVEAGDGYTF.

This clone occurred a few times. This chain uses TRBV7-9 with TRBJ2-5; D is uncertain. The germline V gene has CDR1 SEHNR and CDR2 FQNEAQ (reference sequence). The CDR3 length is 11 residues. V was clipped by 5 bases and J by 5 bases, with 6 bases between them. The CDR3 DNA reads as TGTGCCAGCAGCCCCAGTGAGACCCAGTACTTC. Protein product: CASSPSETQYF.

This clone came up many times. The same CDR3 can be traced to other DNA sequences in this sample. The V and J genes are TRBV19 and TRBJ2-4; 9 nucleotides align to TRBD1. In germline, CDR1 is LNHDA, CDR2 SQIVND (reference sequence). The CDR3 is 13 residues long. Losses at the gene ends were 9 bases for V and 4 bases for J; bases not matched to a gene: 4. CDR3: CASGGTGKNIQYF. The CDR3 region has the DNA TGTGCCAGCGGGGGGACAGGGAAAAACATTCAGTACTTC. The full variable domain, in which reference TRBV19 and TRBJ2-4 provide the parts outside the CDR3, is DGGITQSPKYLFRKEGQNVTLSCEQNLNHDAMYWYRQDPGQGLRLIYYSQIVNDFQKGDIAEGYSVSREKKESFPLTVTSAQKNPTAFYLCASGGTGKNIQYFGAGTRLSVL.

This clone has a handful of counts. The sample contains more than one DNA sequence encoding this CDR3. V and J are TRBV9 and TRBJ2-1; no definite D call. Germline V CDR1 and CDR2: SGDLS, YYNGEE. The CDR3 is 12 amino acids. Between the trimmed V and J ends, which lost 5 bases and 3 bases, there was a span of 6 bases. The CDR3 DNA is TGTGCCAGCAGTTCGGGCTACAATGAGCAGTTCTTC. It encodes CASSSGYNEQFF. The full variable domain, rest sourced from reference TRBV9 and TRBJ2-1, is DSGVTQTPKHLITATGQRVTLRCSPRSGDLSVYWYQQSLDQGLQFLIQYYNGEERAKGNILERFSAQQFPDLHSELNLSSLELGDSALYFCASSSGYNEQFFGPGTRLTVL.

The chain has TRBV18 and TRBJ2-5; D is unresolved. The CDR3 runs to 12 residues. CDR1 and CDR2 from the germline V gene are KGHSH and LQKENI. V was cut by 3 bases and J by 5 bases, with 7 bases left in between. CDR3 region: CASSPISETQYF. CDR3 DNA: TGTGCCAGCTCACCTATCTCGGAGACCCAGTACTTC.

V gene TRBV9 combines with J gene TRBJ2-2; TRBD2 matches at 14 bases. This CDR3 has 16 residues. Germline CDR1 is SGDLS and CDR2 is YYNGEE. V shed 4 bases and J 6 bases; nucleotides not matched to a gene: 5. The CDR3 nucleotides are TGTGCCAGCAGCATGGGACTAGCGGGAGCAGCCGGGGAGCTGTTTTTT. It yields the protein CASSMGLAGAAGELFF.

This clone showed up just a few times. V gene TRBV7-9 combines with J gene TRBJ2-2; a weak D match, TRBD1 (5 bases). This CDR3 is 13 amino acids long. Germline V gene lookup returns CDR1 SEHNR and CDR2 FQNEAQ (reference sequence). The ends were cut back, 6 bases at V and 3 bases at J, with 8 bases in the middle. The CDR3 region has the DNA TGTGCCAGCAGTCAGGGTTACACCGGGGAGCTGTTTTTT. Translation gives CASSQGYTGELFF.

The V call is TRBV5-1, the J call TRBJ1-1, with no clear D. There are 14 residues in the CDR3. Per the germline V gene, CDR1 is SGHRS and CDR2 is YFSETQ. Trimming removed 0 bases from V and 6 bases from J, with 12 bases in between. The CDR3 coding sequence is TGCGCCAGCAGCTTGGGTCAGGCTATGGCTGAAGCTTTCTTT. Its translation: CASSLGQAMAEAFF.